This T cell receptor beta chain appears in the sequencing data of a study of OX40 agonist ivuxolimab in advanced cancers. V lost 10 bases and J 5 bases, leaving 18 bases between the germline ends. The germline V gene encodes CDR1 MNHNS and CDR2 SASEGT. The CDR3 sequence is 13 residues long. The repertoire was sequenced with immunoSEQ multiplex PCR; TCRdb's copy has only in-frame clones and lacks some. In the table there are just over 60,000 clones, roughly 90% of which are singletons. The V gene is TRBV6-1, the J gene TRBJ2-7, with D tentatively TRBD1 (6 bases). Sequenced material: CD4+ or CD8+ T cells sorted from blood, taken in a trial of the OX40 agonist ivuxolimab. This sequence originates from an adult with an advanced solid tumor such as melanoma, head and neck, liver or kidney cancer. The CDR3 DNA follows: TGTGCCACCGAGACAGGTGAGAGGCACGAGCAGTACTTC. This sequence encodes CATETGERHEQYF.